This T cell receptor beta chain was sequenced for a study of graft-versus-host responses after intestinal transplantation. Looking at the study overall: The transplants performed in recipients were multivisceral, liver-intestinal, or isolated intestinal. Every recipient had anti-thymocyte globulin induction and around 3 years of tacrolimus plus steroids. Study-wide points: Subjects displaying graft-donor T cell macrochimerism possessed elevated graft-versus-host to host-versus-graft clonal ratios inside allografts. Ileal or blood samples showed some GvH clones first, and such clones were also found in recipient marrow.

Per the germline V gene, CDR1 is MDHEN and CDR2 is SYDVKM. V dropped 2 bases and J dropped 1 base, with 23 bases sitting between them. The CDR3 is 19 amino acids. Sequencing was performed with immunoSEQ multiplex PCR; in TCRdb, only in-frame clones are kept and a portion is missing. Found here are about 90,000 clones, roughly 87% of them singletons; the top ten hold 15% to 20%. This clone has more than one count but fewer than ten. Its antigen is unidentified. The specimen was unstimulated CD8+ T cells sorted from spleen or lymph node cells, collected before intestinal transplant. This receptor was taken from a human donor who received an intestinal transplant. V and J are TRBV28 and TRBJ2-5; the D gene is possibly TRBD2 (7 bases). In nucleotides, the CDR3 is TGTGCCAGCAGTTTAGTGATAGAGGGGGGGGTCGAGGTCCAAGAGACCCAGTACTTC. This sequence encodes CASSLVIEGGVEVQETQYF.